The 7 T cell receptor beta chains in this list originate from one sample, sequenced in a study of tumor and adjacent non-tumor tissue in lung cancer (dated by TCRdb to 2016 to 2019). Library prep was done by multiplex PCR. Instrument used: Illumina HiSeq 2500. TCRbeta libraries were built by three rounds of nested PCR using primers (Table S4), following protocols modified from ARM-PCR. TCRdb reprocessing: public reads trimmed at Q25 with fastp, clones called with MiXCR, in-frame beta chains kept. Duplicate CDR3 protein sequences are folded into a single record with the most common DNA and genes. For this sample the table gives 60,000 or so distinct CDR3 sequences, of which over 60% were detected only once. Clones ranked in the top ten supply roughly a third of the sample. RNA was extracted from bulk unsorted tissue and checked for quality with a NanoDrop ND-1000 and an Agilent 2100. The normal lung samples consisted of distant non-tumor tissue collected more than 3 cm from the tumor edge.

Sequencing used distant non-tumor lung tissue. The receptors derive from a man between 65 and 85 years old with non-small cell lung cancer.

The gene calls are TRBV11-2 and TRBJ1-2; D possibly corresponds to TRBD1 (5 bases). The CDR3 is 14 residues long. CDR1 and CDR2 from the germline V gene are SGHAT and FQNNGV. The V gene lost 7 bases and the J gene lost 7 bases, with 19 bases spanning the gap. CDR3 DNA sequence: TGTGCCAGCACCGTTGAGAGGGGACTAAGTGGCTACACCTTC. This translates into CASTVERGLSGYTF.

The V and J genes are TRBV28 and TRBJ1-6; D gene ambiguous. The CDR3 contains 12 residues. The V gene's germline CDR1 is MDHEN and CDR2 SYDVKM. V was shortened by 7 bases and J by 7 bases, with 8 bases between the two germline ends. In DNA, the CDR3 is TGTGCCAGCAATTTGATAAATTCACCCCTCCACTTT. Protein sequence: CASNLINSPLHF. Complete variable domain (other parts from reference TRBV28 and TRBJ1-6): DVKVTQSSRYLVKRTGEKVFLECVQDMDHENMFWYRQDPGLGLRLIYFSYDVKMKEKGDIPEGYSVSREKKERFSLILESASTNQTSMYLCASNLINSPLHFGNGTRLTVT.

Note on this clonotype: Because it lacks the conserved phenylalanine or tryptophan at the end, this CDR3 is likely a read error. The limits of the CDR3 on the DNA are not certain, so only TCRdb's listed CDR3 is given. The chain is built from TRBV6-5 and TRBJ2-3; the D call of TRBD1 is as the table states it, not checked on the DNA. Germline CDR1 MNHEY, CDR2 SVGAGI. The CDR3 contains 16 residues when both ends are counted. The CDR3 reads CASSRGVDRFTDTQFL.

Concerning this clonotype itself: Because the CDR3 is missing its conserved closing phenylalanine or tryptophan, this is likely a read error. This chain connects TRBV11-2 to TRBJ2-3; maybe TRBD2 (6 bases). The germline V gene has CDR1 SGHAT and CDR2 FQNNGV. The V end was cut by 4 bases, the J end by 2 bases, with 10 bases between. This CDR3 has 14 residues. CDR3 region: CASSSGLITDTQYL. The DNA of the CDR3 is TGTGCCAGCAGCTCCGGACTAATCACAGATACGCAGTATCTT.

This chain's CDR3 is CASSIHKGGRETQYF. As DNA, the CDR3 is TGTGCCAGCAGCATACACAAGGGAGGGAGAGAGACCCAGTACTTC. This chain links TRBV11-2 with TRBJ2-5, with 7 bases matching TRBD2. Per the germline V gene, CDR1 is SGHAT and CDR2 is FQNNGV. Losses at the gene ends were 5 bases for V and 4 bases for J; bases not matched to a gene: 10. This CDR3 is built from 15 residues.

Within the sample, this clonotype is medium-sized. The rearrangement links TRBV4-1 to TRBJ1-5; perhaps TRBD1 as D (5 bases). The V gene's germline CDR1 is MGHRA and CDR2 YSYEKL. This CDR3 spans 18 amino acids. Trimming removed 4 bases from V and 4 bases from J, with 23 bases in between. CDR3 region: CASSPTLRGDGRNQPQHF. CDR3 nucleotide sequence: TGCGCCAGCAGCCCCACACTTAGAGGGGATGGGCGTAATCAGCCCCAGCATTTT.

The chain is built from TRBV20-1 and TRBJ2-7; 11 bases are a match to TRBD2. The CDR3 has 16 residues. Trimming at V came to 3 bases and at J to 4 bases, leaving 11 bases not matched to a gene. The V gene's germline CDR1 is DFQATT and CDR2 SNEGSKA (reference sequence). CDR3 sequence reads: CSARPRRLAGSYEQYF. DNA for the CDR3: TGCAGTGCTAGGCCCAGGCGACTAGCGGGATCGTACGAGCAGTACTTC.